What follows are 27 T cell receptor beta chains derived from one specimen sequenced in a study of blood T cell repertoires in COVID-19. The repertoire was sequenced with immunoSEQ multiplex PCR; TCRdb's copy has only in-frame clones and lacks some. The table includes 200,000 to 250,000 clones, about 89% detected once. The sample consisted of PBMCs or T cells enriched from blood (not recorded which). The origin of the receptors is a woman aged 25 to 39 who had recovered from COVID-19.

CDR3 sequence reads: CASSLGGPSSYNEQFF. The CDR3 nucleotides read TGTGCCAGCAGCTTAGGCGGGCCGAGCTCCTACAATGAGCAGTTCTTC. The gene calls are TRBV7-6 and TRBJ2-1; D might be TRBD2 (5 bases). V was cut by 1 base and J by 0 bases, with 10 bases left in between. Germline V lookup: CDR1 SGHVS, CDR2 FNYEAQ. The CDR3 spans 16 residues.

This chain links TRBV5-1 with TRBJ2-6, with D perhaps TRBD1 (5 bases). This CDR3 comprises 17 residues. The V gene's germline CDR1 is SGHRS and CDR2 YFSETQ. The V end was cut by 1 base, the J end by 2 bases, with 13 bases between. The CDR3 DNA reads as TGCGCCAGCAGCTTGAATTCAGGGTCGCCTGGGGCCAACGTCCTGACTTTC. This gives the protein CASSLNSGSPGANVLTF.

The CDR3 DNA follows: TGTGCCAGCAGCTCGGATCTACTAGCGGGACAGTCCTACGAGCAGTACTTC. Protein product: CASSSDLLAGQSYEQYF. This chain joins TRBV7-8 and TRBJ2-7, with 10 bases identical to TRBD2. Germline assignment: CDR1 SGHVS and CDR2 FQNEAQ. The J segment lost 1 base and the V segment lost 4 bases, leaving 10 bases of the junction unmatched. The CDR3 is 17 residues long.

As regards this clone: Within the sample, other DNA sequences also encode this same CDR3. The V call is TRBV5-1, the J call TRBJ2-7; D is ambiguous. CDR3 length: 13 amino acids. V lost 0 bases, J lost 2 bases, and 6 bases lay in between. CDR1 is SGHRS, CDR2 YFSETQ, per germline. The CDR3 sequence is CASSLETPYEQYF. The CDR3, as DNA: TGCGCCAGCAGCTTGGAGACACCCTACGAGCAGTACTTC.

This chain uses TRBV19 with TRBJ2-7; TRBD1 is a possible D gene (5 bases). With 7 bases removed from V and 5 bases from J, the gap between germline ends came to 15 bases. Germline CDR1 LNHDA, CDR2 SQIVND (reference sequence). This CDR3 spans 13 amino acids. The CDR3 is CASKGDFEDEQYF. The CDR3 DNA is TGTGCCAGTAAAGGGGATTTCGAGGACGAGCAGTACTTC. The whole variable domain, remainder taken from reference TRBV19 and TRBJ2-7, is DGGITQSPKYLFRKEGQNVTLSCEQNLNHDAMYWYRQDPGQGLRLIYYSQIVNDFQKGDIAEGYSVSREKKESFPLTVTSAQKNPTAFYLCASKGDFEDEQYFGPGTRLTVT.

The table lists this clone with a count of one. This chain links TRBV7-2 with TRBJ1-2; no definite D call. Per germline, CDR1 SGHTA and CDR2 FQGNSA. The germline V and J ends were trimmed by 1 base and 1 base, with 13 bases remaining between them. The CDR3 sequence is 16 residues long. The CDR3 region has the DNA TGTGCCAGCAGCTTAGAGAGTACAGCCCATAACTATGGCTACACCTTC. Residues: CASSLESTAHNYGYTF.

V and J are TRBV10-3 and TRBJ2-3; D gene unclear. The CDR3 has 15 residues. Germline CDR1 reads ENHRY; CDR2 reads SYGVKD. V gave up 4 bases and J gave up 3 bases, with 14 bases separating them. CDR3 in DNA: TGTGCCATCAGTGGTGGGCCCCCTGGGACAGATACGCAGTATTTT. It codes for CAISGGPPGTDTQYF.

This rearrangement joins TRBV13 to TRBJ1-4, with D unresolved. Germline lookup yields CDR1 PRHDT and CDR2 FYEKMQ (reference sequence). The V gene lost 2 bases and the J gene lost 3 bases, with 10 bases spanning the gap. This CDR3 is built from 15 residues. CDR3 in amino acids: CASSLTGRPNEKLFF. The DNA for the CDR3 is TGTGCCAGCAGCTTAACGGGAAGACCTAATGAAAAACTGTTTTTT.

This clone was seen a single time. The gene calls are TRBV10-3 and TRBJ1-3; D possibly corresponds to TRBD1 (5 bases). Trimming stripped 0 bases from V and 3 bases from J, with 6 bases between. This CDR3 contains 14 residues. Germline V gene data show CDR1 as ENHRY and CDR2 as SYGVKD. The CDR3 DNA reads as TGTGCCATCAGTGAGTCGGACATTGGAAACACCATATATTTT. This codes for CAISESDIGNTIYF.

This clone was detected only once. J is TRBJ1-6 and V is TRBV30; TRBD1 is a possible D gene (6 bases). Germline assignment: CDR1 GTSNPN and CDR2 SVGIG (reference sequence). Trimming removed 3 bases from V and 10 bases from J, with 16 bases in between. There are 14 residues in the CDR3. CDR3 in DNA: TGTGCCTGGAGAGTAGGGGGGGCCCACTCACCCCTCCACTTT. It is translated as CAWRVGGAHSPLHF.

V and J are TRBV19 and TRBJ1-1; unclear D gene. From germline, CDR1 is LNHDA and CDR2 SQIVND (reference sequence). This CDR3 has 12 residues. V was clipped by 6 bases and J by 3 bases, with 8 bases between them. CDR3 bases: TGTGCCAGTAGAGATAGAGACACTGAAGCTTTCTTT. It translates to CASRDRDTEAFF.

This clone was detected only once. The V call is TRBV4-3, the J call TRBJ2-3; 12 bases are shared with TRBD2. The CDR3 consists of 15 residues. V dropped 2 bases and J dropped 9; count of bases not matched to a gene: 6. Germline CDR1 and CDR2: LGHNA and YSLEER. As DNA, the CDR3 is TGCGCCAGCAGCCAACTAGCGGGGGGGCTTCCAACGCAGTATTTT. Protein sequence: CASSQLAGGLPTQYF.

This sequence joins TRBV19 and TRBJ1-2, with D tentatively TRBD1 (5 bases). The CDR3 extends over 11 amino acids. Germline V gene data show CDR1 as LNHDA and CDR2 as SQIVND (reference sequence). The CDR3 reads CAIDSAYGYTF. CDR3 bases: TGTGCAATCGACAGTGCGTATGGCTACACCTTC. The variable domain in full, with the rest retrieved from reference TRBV19 and TRBJ1-2, is DGGITQSPKYLFRKEGQNVTLSCEQNLNHDAMYWYRQDPGQGLRLIYYSQIVNDFQKGDIAEGYSVSREKKESFPLTVTSAQKNPTAFYLCAIDSAYGYTFGSGTRLTVV.

The gene calls are TRBV18 and TRBJ2-1; D not certain. CDR3 length: 17 amino acids. Trimming shortened V by 2 bases and J by 7 bases, and 21 bases separated the two germline ends. CDR1 KGHSH and CDR2 LQKENI come from the germline V gene. CDR3 DNA sequence: TGTGCCAGCTCACCAGAATTCCGGGTTATCCTCCCAAATGAGCAGTTCTTC. Amino acids: CASSPEFRVILPNEQFF. Supplemented by reference TRBV18 and TRBJ2-1, the full variable domain reads NAGVMQNPRHLVRRRGQEARLRCSPMKGHSHVYWYRQLPEEGLKFMVYLQKENIIDESGMPKERFSAEFPKEGPSILRIQQVVRGDSAAYFCASSPEFRVILPNEQFFGPGTRLTVL.

The genes are TRBV10-3 and TRBJ2-1, with a weak D call TRBD1 (6 bases). Germline V gene lookup returns CDR1 ENHRY and CDR2 SYGVKD. V lost 3 bases and J lost 6, with 15 bases in between. CDR3 length: 15 amino acids. The CDR3 DNA sequence: TGTGCCATCAGTGAAAGGCACGAAGGGGGCAATGAGCAGTTCTTC. This translates into CAISERHEGGNEQFF.

The V gene is TRBV30, the J gene TRBJ2-1; 8 positions agree with TRBD2. J lost 6 bases, V lost 3 bases, and 4 bases had no gene match. This CDR3 comprises 13 residues. Germline assignment: CDR1 GTSNPN and CDR2 SVGIG (reference sequence). The CDR3 spells CAWSYGRANEQFF. The CDR3 bases are TGTGCCTGGAGCTACGGGAGGGCCAATGAGCAGTTCTTC.

V gene TRBV29-1 combines with J gene TRBJ1-1; TRBD1 matches at 7 bases. V lost 6 bases to trimming and J lost 4 bases; unmatched junction nucleotides: 14. Germline V CDR1 and CDR2: SQVTM, ANQGSEA. The CDR3 runs to 15 residues. In nucleotides, the CDR3 is TGCAGCGTCCTACCCCGACAGGGCGGTTCCACTGAAGCTTTCTTT. This gives the protein CSVLPRQGGSTEAFF.

This rearrangement joins TRBV24-1 to TRBJ2-4; D is uncertain. The CDR3 loop spans 17 amino acids. V gave up 3 bases and J gave up 0 bases, with 14 bases separating them. From germline, CDR1 is KGHDR and CDR2 SFDVKD. The CDR3 loop is CATSDRPYQQAKNIQYF. DNA of the CDR3: TGTGCCACCAGTGATCGTCCTTACCAACAAGCCAAAAACATTCAGTACTTC.

The chain employs TRBV19 and TRBJ2-7; 9 bases are a match to TRBD1. The CDR3 loop spans 15 amino acids. J was trimmed by 4 bases and V by 5 bases; bases with no gene match: 9. CDR1 is LNHDA and CDR2 is SQIVND in the germline V gene (reference sequence). CDR3 residues: CASSSGQGPFYEQYF. CDR3 DNA sequence: TGTGCCAGTAGTTCAGGACAGGGGCCCTTTTACGAGCAGTACTTC.

As to this clone: Germline is not matched at one junction end, which may reflect a read error. The genes are TRBV12-5 and TRBJ1-2, with a possible D match to TRBD1 (5 bases). The CDR3 consists of 20 residues. Germline CDR1 LGHNT, CDR2 FRNRAP. CDR3 sequence reads: CASGLVTSGIGEGILSGYGF. CDR3 coding DNA: TGTGCTAGTGGTTTGGTTACCTCTGGAATTGGGGAGGGGATCCTTTCCGGCTACGGCTTC.

The J gene is TRBJ1-1, the V gene TRBV5-1; D not resolved. The CDR3 consists of 13 residues. The V gene's germline CDR1 is SGHRS and CDR2 YFSETQ. V shed 3 bases and J shed 5 bases, with 11 bases lying between them. Written as DNA, the CDR3 is TGCGCCAGCAGCTCTTCCTCCGGTACTGAAGCTTTCTTT. This translates into CASSSSSGTEAFF.

The gene calls are TRBV7-3 and TRBJ1-1, with TRBD1 matching over 8 bases. This CDR3 is 14 amino acids long. Germline CDR1 reads SGHTA; CDR2 reads FQGTGA. Trimming at V came to 5 bases and at J to 5 bases, leaving 7 bases not matched to a gene. The CDR3 spells CASSAQQGGTEAFF. CDR3 coding DNA: TGTGCCAGCAGCGCCCAACAGGGGGGGACTGAAGCTTTCTTT.

CDR3 region: CASSFGGLLVGYTF. The CDR3 region has the DNA TGTGCCAGCAGCTTCGGCGGTCTTCTCGTGGGCTACACCTTC. V and J are TRBV7-2 and TRBJ1-2; D is unclear. The CDR3 contains 14 residues. Trimming pared 3 bases from V and 8 bases from J, leaving 16 bases between. In germline, CDR1 is SGHTA, CDR2 FQGNSA.

The V and J genes are TRBV9 and TRBJ1-6; D not resolved. Trimming left V 0 bases short and J 8 bases short, with 9 bases between. Germline lookup yields CDR1 SGDLS and CDR2 YYNGEE. The CDR3 contains 14 residues. The CDR3 DNA sequence: TGTGCCAGCAGCGTAGTCGTTGGAGATTCACCCCTCCACTTT. Its translation is CASSVVVGDSPLHF.

The table lists this clone with a count of one. This rearrangement joins TRBV7-9 to TRBJ2-1; 9 nucleotides match TRBD2. CDR3 size: 16 residues. Germline values: CDR1 SEHNR, CDR2 FQNEAQ (reference sequence). Germline trimming cut 3 bases from V and 2 bases from J; bases unmatched to any gene: 5. CDR3 sequence reads: CASSFGAGGPYNEQFF. As DNA, the CDR3 is TGTGCCAGCAGCTTTGGGGCGGGAGGGCCCTACAATGAGCAGTTCTTC.

CDR3 coding DNA: TGTGCCAGCAGCCGGGACAGGGAACACTATGGCTACACCTTC. This encodes CASSRDREHYGYTF. The rearrangement joins TRBV5-4 to TRBJ1-2, with 9 bases lining up with TRBD1. Germline CDR1 SGHNT, CDR2 YYREEE (reference sequence). Trimming at V came to 4 bases and at J to 3 bases, leaving 4 bases not matched to a gene. This CDR3 is 14 amino acids long.

V usage is TRBV18 and J usage is TRBJ1-2, with D unclear. This CDR3 has 13 amino acids. CDR1 is KGHSH, CDR2 LQKENI, per germline. Trimming removed 5 bases from V and 5 bases from J, with 12 bases in between. CDR3 sequence reads: CASSYQEYYGYTF. The CDR3 bases are TGTGCCAGCTCATATCAGGAATATTATGGCTACACCTTC.